Detailed here is one TCR beta chain. Its antigen remains unidentified. The record originates from a study of T cell responses to AZD1222 COVID-19 vaccine. Study-wide findings and caveats: Regions left unmutated in variants are reportedly the target of nearly half of spike-specific TCRs. A rise in Spike-specific TCR breadth and depth followed two AZD1222 doses. It should be noted that donors were predominantly white British and more often female, and clonal diversity was possibly underestimated.

Data came from immunoSEQ multiplex PCR; TCRdb stores just in-frame clones and leaves some out. The data show about 190,000 clones, with approximately 90% seen just once and 0.75% to 1% held by the top ten. The V end was cut by 2 bases, the J end by 3 bases, with 9 bases between. The length of the CDR3 is 13 residues. Germline-derived CDR1 and CDR2 are SGHKS and YYEKEE (reference sequence). The specimen comprised peripheral blood, sampled on day 0 of AZD1222 vaccination. The chain combines TRBV5-5 with TRBJ2-7, with D perhaps being TRBD1 or TRBD2 (5 bases each). This receptor was identified in an adult in good health. The CDR3 is CASSFGTNYEQYF. The CDR3 region has the DNA TGTGCCAGCAGCTTTGGGACGAACTACGAGCAGTACTTC.